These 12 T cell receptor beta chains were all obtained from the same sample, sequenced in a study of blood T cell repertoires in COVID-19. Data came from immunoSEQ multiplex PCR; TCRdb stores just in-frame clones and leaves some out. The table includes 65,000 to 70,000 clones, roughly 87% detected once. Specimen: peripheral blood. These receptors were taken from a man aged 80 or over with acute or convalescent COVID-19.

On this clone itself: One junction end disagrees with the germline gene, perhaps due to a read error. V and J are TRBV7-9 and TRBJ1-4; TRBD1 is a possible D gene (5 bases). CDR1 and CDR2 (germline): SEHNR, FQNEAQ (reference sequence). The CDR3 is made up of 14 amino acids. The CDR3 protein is CASSPGGAKEKLFF. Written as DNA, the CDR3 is TGTGCCAGCAGCCCCGGTGGGGCTAAGGAAAAACTGTTTTTT.

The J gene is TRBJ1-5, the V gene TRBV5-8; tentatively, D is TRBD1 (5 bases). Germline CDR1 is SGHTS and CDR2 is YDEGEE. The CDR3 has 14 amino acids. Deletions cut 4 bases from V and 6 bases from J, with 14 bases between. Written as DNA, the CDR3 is TGTGCCAGCAGCGTGGACACCGTTGTTCAGCCCCAGCATTTT. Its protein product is CASSVDTVVQPQHF.

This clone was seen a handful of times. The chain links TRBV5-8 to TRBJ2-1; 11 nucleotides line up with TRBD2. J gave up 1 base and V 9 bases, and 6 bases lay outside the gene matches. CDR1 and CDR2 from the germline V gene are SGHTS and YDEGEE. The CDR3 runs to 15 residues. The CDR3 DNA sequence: TGTGCCACCCCGAGACTAGCGGGGTCCTACAATGAGCAGTTCTTC. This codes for CATPRLAGSYNEQFF. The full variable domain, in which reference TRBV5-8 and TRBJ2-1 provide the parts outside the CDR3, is EAGVTQSPTHLIKTRGQQATLRCSPISGHTSVYWYQQALGLGLQFLLWYDEGEERNRGNFPPRFSGRQFPNYSSELNVNALELEDSALYLCATPRLAGSYNEQFFGPGTRLTVL.

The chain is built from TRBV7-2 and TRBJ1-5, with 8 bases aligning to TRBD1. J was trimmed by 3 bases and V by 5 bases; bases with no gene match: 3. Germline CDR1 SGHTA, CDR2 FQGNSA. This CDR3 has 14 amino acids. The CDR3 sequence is CASSTQGANQPQHF. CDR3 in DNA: TGTGCCAGCAGCACTCAGGGGGCCAATCAGCCCCAGCATTTT.

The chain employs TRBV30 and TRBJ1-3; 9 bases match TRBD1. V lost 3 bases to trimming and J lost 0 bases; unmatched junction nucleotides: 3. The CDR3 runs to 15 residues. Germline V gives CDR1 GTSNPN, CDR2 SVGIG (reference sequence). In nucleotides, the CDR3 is TGTGCCTGGAGAATGACAGGGGGCTCTGGAAACACCATATATTTT. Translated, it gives CAWRMTGGSGNTIYF.

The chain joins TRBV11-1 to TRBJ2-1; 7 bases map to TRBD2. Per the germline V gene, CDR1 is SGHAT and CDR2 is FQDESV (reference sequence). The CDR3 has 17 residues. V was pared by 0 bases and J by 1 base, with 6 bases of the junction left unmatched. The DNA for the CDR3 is TGTGCCAGCAGCTTAGCGTTGAGCGGGATATCCTACAATGAGCAGTTCTTC. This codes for CASSLALSGISYNEQFF.

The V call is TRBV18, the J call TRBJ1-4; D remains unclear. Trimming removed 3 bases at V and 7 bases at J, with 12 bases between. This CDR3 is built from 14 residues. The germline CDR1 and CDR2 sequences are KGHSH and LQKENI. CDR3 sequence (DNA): TGTGCCAGCTCACCGGTCCGATTCGGTGAAAAACTGTTTTTT. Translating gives CASSPVRFGEKLFF.

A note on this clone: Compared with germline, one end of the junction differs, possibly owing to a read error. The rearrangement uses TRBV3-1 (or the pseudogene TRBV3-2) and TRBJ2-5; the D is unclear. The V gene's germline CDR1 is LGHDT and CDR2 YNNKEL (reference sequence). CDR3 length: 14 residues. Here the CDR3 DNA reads TGTGCCAGCAGCCAGTGGGCCACCCAAGAGACCCGGTACTTC. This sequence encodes CASSQWATQETRYF.

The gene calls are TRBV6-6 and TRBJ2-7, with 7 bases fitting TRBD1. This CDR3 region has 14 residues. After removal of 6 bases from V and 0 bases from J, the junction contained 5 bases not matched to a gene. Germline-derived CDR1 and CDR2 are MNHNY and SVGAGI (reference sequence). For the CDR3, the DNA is TGTGCCAGCAGGCTGACAGGGAGCTCCTACGAGCAGTACTTC. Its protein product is CASRLTGSSYEQYF.

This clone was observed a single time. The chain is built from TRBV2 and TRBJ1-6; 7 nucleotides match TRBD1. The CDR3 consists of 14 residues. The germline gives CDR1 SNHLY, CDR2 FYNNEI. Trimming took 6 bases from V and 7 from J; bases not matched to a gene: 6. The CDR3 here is CASRAEQGNSPLHF. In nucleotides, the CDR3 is TGTGCCAGCAGGGCCGAACAGGGGAATTCACCCCTCCACTTT.

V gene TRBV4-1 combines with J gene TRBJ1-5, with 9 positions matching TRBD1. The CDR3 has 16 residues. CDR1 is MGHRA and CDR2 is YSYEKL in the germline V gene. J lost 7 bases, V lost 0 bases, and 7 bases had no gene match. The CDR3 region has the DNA TGCGCCAGCAGCCAAGAACGGGACAGGGTGTCCCAGCCCCAGCATTTT. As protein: CASSQERDRVSQPQHF.

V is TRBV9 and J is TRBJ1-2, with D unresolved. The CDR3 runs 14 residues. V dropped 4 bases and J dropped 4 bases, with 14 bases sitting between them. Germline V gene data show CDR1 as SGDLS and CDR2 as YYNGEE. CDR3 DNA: TGTGCCAGCAGCTCTCCTAGTCCTTTCTATGGCTACACCTTC. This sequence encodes CASSSPSPFYGYTF.